This T cell receptor beta chain was retrieved from a study of cytomegalovirus exposure and HLA in healthy donors. Primers included in the PCR were 60 Vbeta and 13 Jbeta primers. This table comes from immunoSEQ multiplex PCR, and its TCRdb copy is limited to in-frame clones, with some not included. The repertoire holds 90,000 to 100,000 clones, with around four fifths as singletons. A few counts support this clone. What it binds is not known. Study results and limitations: The availability of immune exposure information extended only to CMV serostatus. 164 TCR beta chains were listed as cytomegalovirus-associated.

The sequenced sample consisted of PBMCs. The sequence came from a man between 40 and 49 years old in good health and CMV-seronegative.

The CDR3 DNA reads as TGCGCCAGCAGTGTAGGCAGGGGGCGGGGTACTAATGAAAAACTGTTTTTT. Residues: CASSVGRGRGTNEKLFF. This chain links TRBV10-1 with TRBJ1-4; 8 bases match TRBD1. The trim removed 4 bases at V and 2 bases at J, leaving 9 bases unmatched. The CDR3 sequence is 17 residues long. CDR1 and CDR2 (germline): WNHNN, SYGVQD (reference sequence).